The T cell receptor beta chain described here comes from a study of blood T cell repertoires in COVID-19. Turning to the study itself: The United States, Italy and Spain supplied acute and convalescent COVID-19 samples. Sample material is recorded as cDNA or gDNA derived from T cells, B-cell-depleted T cells, or PBMCs.

This CDR3 has 14 residues. Per the germline V gene, CDR1 is SGHRS and CDR2 is YFSETQ. The V and J ends lost 5 bases and 6 bases, in that order; junction bases with no gene match: 6. Original methodology: From reference gene primer amplification, estimates of nucleated cell counts were derived. Sequenced by immunoSEQ multiplex PCR; TCRdb stores in-frame clones only, minus some. V, J and clone size were drawn from that table, and D and trimming were deduced from the DNA. The sample has about 160,000 clones; roughly 89% are singletons. Sequenced sample: peripheral blood. The clonotype comes from a woman in her sixties or seventies who had recovered from COVID-19. The chain combines TRBV5-1 with TRBJ2-3; 10 positions agree with TRBD2. CDR3 DNA sequence: TGCGCCAGCAGAACAGCGGGGGGGCTGGATACGCAGTATTTT. It yields the protein CASRTAGGLDTQYF.